The clone carrying this T cell receptor beta chain was picked up a small number of times. The CDR3 is 15 residues long. V trimming: 5 bases; J trimming: 5 bases; junction bases outside the gene matches: 8. Germline values: CDR1 SGHTA, CDR2 FQGNSA. The data belong to a study of cytomegalovirus exposure and HLA in healthy donors. The primer mix had 60 Vbeta and 13 Jbeta primers. Repertoires were generated with immunoSEQ multiplex PCR, while TCRdb's copy carries only in-frame clones and drops some. The sample comprises 150,000 to 200,000 clones, around three quarters of which are singletons, and under 7.5% rests with the top ten.

The V and J genes are TRBV7-2 and TRBJ2-5; 10 bases map to TRBD2. The specimen was PBMCs. The sequence derives from a man aged 35-49 years in good health and CMV-seronegative. For the CDR3, the DNA is TGTGCCAGCAGCCCCCGGACTAGCGGTATCGAGACCCAGTACTTC. Translating gives CASSPRTSGIETQYF.